The entry below gives a single T cell receptor (beta chain) sequence along with its context. Its antigen is unknown. Distinct nucleotide sequences in the sample also encode this CDR3. This sample was included in a study of vaccination effects on CD4 cells after COVID-19. Study at large: The vaccine given was either BNT162b2 or mRNA-1273, in two doses. Wells of two million PBMC each were grown with about 9.8 IU/ml IL-2 and about 9.6 ug/ml peptides. Findings and limits, study-wide: Clones of infection and vaccine origin contracted markedly late after vaccination.

Some clones are missing from TCRdb's copy, which holds only in-frame ones; the method was immunoSEQ multiplex PCR. The sample shows roughly 31,000 clones, roughly 70% of them seen only once. This CDR3 region has 16 residues. Germline assignment: CDR1 SGHRS and CDR2 YFSETQ. J gave up 2 bases and V 0 bases, and 4 bases lay outside the gene matches. Researchers isolated CD4+ T cells once approximately ten days of culture had elapsed. Half of the medium was exchanged for IL-2 medium on both days 3 and 7. The sequence was obtained from a human donor who received a COVID-19 vaccine. The material was CD4+ T cells from PBMCs cultured without peptide, obtained before COVID-19 vaccination. The V call is TRBV5-1, the J call TRBJ2-5; 10 nucleotides agree with TRBD2. The CDR3 reads CASSLEPSGGQETQYF. DNA of the CDR3: TGCGCCAGCAGCTTGGAGCCTAGCGGGGGACAAGAGACCCAGTACTTC.